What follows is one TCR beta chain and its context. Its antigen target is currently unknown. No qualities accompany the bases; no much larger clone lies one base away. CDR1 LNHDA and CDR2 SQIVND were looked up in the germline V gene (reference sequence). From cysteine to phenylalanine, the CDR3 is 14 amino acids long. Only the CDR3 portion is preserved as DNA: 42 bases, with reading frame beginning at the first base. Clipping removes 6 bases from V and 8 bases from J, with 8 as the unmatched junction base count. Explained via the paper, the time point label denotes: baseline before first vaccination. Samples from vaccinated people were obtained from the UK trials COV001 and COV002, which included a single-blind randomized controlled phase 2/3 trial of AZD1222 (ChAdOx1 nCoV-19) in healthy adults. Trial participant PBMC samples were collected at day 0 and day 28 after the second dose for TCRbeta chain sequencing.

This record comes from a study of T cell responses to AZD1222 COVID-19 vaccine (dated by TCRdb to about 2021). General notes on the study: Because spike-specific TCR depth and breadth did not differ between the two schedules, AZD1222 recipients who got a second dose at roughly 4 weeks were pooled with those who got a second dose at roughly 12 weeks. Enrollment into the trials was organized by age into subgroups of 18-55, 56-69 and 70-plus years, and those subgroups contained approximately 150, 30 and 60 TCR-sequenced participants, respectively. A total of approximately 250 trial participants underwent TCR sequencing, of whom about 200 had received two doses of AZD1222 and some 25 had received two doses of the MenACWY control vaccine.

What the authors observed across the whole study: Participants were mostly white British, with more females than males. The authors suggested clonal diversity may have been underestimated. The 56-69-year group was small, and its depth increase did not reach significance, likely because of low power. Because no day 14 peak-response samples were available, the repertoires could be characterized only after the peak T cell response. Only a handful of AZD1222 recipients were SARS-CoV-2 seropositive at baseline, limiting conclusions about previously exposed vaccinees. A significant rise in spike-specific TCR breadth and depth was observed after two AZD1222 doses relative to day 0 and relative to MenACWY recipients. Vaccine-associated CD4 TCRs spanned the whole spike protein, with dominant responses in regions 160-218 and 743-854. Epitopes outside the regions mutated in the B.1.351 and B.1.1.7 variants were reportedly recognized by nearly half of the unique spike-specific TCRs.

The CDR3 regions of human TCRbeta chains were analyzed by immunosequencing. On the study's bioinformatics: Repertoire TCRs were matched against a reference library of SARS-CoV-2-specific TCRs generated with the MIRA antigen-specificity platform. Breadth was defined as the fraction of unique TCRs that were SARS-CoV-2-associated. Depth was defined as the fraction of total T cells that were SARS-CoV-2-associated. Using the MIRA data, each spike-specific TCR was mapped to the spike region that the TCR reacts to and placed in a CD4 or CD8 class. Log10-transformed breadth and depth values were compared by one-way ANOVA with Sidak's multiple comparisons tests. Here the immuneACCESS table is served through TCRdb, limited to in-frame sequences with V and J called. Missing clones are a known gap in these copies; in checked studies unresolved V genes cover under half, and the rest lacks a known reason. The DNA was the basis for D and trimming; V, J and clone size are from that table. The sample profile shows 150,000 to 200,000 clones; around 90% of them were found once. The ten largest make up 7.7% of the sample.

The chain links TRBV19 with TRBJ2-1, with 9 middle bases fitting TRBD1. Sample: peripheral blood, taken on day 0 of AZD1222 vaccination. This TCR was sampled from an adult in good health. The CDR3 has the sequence CASSRDREVDEQFF. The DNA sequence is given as TGTGCCAGTAGCAGGGACAGGGAGGTGGATGAGCAGTTCTTC.